The 10 T cell receptor beta chains below come from one sample, sequenced in a study of CXCR3-negative and CXCR3-positive naive CD8 T cells. The libraries of TRB cDNA were constructed through 5' RACE using UMI labels. Following a re-call of the 5' RACE reads, TCRdb has one entry per CDR3 protein and lacks DNA. Its table lists tens of thousands of distinct CDR3 sequences. The sample comprised naive CXCR3- CD8+ T cells from blood. The subset was: CD45RO-CCR7+CD27+CD95- naive CD8+ T cells lacking CXCR3 (TNR3-). The receptors derive from a human donor in good health. Some clones in this sample may be carry-over from other donors' samples.

The rearrangement uses TRBV11-2 and TRBJ2-7; TCRdb designates TRBD2, a call that cannot be tested without DNA. Germline V CDR1 and CDR2: SGHAT, FQNNGV. CDR3 length: 16 amino acids. The CDR3 reads CASSLDPPSGGHEQYF.

This chain connects TRBV29-1 to TRBJ2-7; without DNA, the TCRdb call of TRBD1 cannot be checked. The CDR3 runs to 14 residues. Germline V gene data show CDR1 as SQVTM and CDR2 as ANQGSEA. The CDR3 sequence is CSVAGDREGYEQYF.

The rearrangement joins TRBV4-1 to TRBJ2-2; the TCRdb call, TRBD1, lacks DNA for checking. Germline CDR1 MGHRA, CDR2 YSYEKL. This CDR3 has 16 residues. The CDR3 reads CASSQDMWGGAGELFF.

The chain employs TRBV7-2 and TRBJ2-7. Germline V gene sequence: CDR1 SGHTA, CDR2 FQGNSA. The CDR3 has 14 residues. CDR3 in amino acids: CASSLEPLDYEQYF.

V is TRBV9 and J is TRBJ2-5; TCRdb outputs TRBD2, but without DNA this stays unchecked. CDR3 size: 14 residues. CDR1 and CDR2 from the germline V gene are SGDLS and YYNGEE. CDR3 amino acids: CASSVAGAGETQYF.

The chain has TRBV30 and TRBJ1-1; with no DNA, the TCRdb D assignment of TRBD1 cannot be verified. The CDR3 sequence is 14 residues long. Germline-derived CDR1 and CDR2 are GTSNPN and SVGIG (reference sequence). The CDR3 loop is CAWSVLQGGTEAFF.

This sequence joins TRBV5-1 and TRBJ2-2; no DNA is available, so the TRBD2 call from TCRdb remains unchecked. Germline V gene lookup returns CDR1 SGHRS and CDR2 YFSETQ. The CDR3 spans 12 residues. The CDR3 spells CALAVITGELFF.

The V and J genes are TRBV28 and TRBJ2-1. Looked up from germline, CDR1 is MDHEN and CDR2 is SYDVKM. The CDR3 is 13 amino acids. The CDR3 region is CASSLDVYNEQFF.

The chain joins TRBV7-9 to TRBJ1-1. The CDR3 length is 13 residues. Germline assignment: CDR1 SEHNR and CDR2 FQNEAQ (reference sequence). The CDR3 sequence: CASSPNIDSEAFF.

The chain is built from TRBV10-3 and TRBJ1-1; the D gene TCRdb calls, TRBD1, cannot be checked with no DNA. The CDR3 contains 15 residues. The germline gives CDR1 ENHRY, CDR2 SYGVKD. CDR3 residues: CAIRATGAGNTEAFF.